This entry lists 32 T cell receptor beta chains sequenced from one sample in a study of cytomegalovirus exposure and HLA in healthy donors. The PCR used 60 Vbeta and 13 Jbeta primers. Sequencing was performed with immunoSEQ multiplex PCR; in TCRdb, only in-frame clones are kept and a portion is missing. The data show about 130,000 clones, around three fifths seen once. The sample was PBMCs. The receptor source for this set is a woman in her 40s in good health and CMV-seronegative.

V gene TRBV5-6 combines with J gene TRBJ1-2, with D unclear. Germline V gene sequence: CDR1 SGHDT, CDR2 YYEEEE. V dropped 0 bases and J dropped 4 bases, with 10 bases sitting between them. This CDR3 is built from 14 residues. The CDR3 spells CASSLAGNSYGYTF. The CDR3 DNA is TGTGCCAGCAGCTTGGCCGGGAATTCCTATGGCTACACCTTC.

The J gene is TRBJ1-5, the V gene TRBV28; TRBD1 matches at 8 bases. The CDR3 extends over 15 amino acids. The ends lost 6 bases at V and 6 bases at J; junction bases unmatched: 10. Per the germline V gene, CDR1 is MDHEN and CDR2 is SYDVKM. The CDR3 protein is CASRLSPGGGQPQHF. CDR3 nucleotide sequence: TGTGCCAGCAGACTTTCCCCAGGGGGCGGTCAGCCCCAGCATTTT.

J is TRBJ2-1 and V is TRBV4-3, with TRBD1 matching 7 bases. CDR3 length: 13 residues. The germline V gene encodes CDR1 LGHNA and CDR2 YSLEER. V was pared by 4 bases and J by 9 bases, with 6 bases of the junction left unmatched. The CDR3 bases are TGCGCCAGCAGCCTCTCCTCAGGGGGTGAGCAGTTCTTC. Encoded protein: CASSLSSGGEQFF.

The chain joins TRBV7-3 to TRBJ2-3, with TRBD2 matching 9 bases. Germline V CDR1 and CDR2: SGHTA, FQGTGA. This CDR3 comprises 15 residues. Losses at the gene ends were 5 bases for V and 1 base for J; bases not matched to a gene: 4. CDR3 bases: TGTGCCAGCAGCGGTAGCGGGGGCCGCACAGATACGCAGTATTTT. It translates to CASSGSGGRTDTQYF.

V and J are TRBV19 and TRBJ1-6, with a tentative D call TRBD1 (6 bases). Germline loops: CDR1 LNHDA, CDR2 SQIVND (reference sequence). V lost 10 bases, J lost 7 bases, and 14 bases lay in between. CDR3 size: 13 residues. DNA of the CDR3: TGTGCCACTAAGACAGGTTCAAATTCACCCCTCCACTTT. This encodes CATKTGSNSPLHF.

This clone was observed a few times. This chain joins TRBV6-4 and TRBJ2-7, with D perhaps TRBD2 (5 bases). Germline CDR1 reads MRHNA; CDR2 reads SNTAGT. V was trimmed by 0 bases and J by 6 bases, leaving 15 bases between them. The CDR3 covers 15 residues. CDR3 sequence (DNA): TGTGCCAGCAGTGACTCCGAGGGCCAGGAGACCGAGCAGTACTTC. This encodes CASSDSEGQETEQYF.

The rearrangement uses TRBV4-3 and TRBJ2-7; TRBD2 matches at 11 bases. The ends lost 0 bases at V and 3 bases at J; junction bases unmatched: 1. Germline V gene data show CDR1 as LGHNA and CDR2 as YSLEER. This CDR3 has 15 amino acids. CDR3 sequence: CASSQDLAGGYEQYF. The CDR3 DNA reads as TGCGCCAGCAGCCAAGATCTAGCGGGGGGCTACGAGCAGTACTTC.

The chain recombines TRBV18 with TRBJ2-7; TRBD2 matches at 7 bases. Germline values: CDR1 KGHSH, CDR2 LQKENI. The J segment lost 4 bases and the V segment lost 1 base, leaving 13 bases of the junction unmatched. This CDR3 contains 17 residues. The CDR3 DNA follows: TGTGCCAGCTCACCACGGTTGACCGGCGGGGGTGCTTACGAGCAGTACTTC. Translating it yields CASSPRLTGGGAYEQYF.

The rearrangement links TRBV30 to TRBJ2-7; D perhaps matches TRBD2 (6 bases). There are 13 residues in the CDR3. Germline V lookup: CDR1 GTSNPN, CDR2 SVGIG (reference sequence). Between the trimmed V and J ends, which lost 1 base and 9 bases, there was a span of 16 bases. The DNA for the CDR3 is TGTGCCTGGAGTGATGGGAGCGGGTTGGGGCAGTACTTC. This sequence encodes CAWSDGSGLGQYF.

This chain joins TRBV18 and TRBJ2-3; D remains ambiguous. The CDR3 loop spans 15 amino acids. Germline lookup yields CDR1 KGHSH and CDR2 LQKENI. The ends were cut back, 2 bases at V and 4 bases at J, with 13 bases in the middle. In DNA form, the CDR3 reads TGTGCCAGCTCACCAATGCTTGGTTCGGCAGATACGCAGTATTTT. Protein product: CASSPMLGSADTQYF.

The CDR3 nucleotides are TGTGCCAGCAGCCCTACTCCTAACACTGAAGCTTTCTTT. Protein sequence: CASSPTPNTEAFF. The gene calls are TRBV11-2 and TRBJ1-1; D not resolved. V lost 5 bases and J 2 bases, leaving 9 bases between the germline ends. From germline, CDR1 is SGHAT and CDR2 FQNNGV. The CDR3 is made up of 13 amino acids.

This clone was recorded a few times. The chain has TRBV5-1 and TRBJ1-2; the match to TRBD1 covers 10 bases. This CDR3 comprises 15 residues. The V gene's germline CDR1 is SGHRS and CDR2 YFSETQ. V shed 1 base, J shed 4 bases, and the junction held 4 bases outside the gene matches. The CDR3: CASSLSGTGVYGYTF. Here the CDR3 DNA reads TGCGCCAGCAGCTTGTCGGGGACAGGGGTCTATGGCTACACCTTC. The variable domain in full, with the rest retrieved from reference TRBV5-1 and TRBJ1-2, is KAGVTQTPRYLIKTRGQQVTLSCSPISGHRSVSWYQQTPGQGLQFLFEYFSETQRNKGNFPGRFSGRQFSNSRSEMNVSTLELGDSALYLCASSLSGTGVYGYTFGSGTRLTVV.

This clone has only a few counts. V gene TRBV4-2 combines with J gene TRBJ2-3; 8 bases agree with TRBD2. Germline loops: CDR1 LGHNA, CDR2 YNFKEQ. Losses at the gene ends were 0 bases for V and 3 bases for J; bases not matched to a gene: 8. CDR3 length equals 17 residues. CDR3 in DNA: TGTGCCAGCAGCCAAGATAGTGAGACTAGCGTAACAGATACGCAGTATTTT. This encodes CASSQDSETSVTDTQYF.

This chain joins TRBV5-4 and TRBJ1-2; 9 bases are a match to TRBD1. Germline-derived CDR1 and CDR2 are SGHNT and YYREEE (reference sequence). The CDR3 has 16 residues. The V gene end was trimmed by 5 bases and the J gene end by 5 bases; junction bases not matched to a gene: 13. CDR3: CASSQPGQGKGYGYTF. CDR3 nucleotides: TGTGCCAGCAGTCAACCGGGACAGGGTAAAGGGTATGGCTACACCTTC.

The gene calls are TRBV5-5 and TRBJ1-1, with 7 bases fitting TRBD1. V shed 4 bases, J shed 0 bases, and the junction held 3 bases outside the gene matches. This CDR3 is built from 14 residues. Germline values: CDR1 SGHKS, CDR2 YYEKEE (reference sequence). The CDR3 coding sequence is TGTGCCAGCAGCCCGGGACAGATGAACACTGAAGCTTTCTTT. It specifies CASSPGQMNTEAFF. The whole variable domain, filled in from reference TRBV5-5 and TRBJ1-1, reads DAGVTQSPTHLIKTRGQQVTLRCSPISGHKSVSWYQQVLGQGPQFIFQYYEKEERGRGNFPDRFSARQFPNYSSELNVNALLLGDSALYLCASSPGQMNTEAFFGQGTRLTVV.

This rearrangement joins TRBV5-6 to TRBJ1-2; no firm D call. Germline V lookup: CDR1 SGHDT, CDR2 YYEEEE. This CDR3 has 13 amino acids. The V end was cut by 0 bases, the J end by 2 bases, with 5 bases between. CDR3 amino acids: CASSLGANYGYTF. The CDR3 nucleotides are TGTGCCAGCAGCTTGGGAGCCAACTATGGCTACACCTTC.

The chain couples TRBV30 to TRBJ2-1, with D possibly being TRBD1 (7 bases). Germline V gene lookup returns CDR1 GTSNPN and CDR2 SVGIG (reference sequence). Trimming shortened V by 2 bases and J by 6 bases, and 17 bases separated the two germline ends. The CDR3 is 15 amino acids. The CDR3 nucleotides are TGTGCCTGGAGTCAGGGGGGCCGGGGCACCAATGAGCAGTTCTTC. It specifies CAWSQGGRGTNEQFF.

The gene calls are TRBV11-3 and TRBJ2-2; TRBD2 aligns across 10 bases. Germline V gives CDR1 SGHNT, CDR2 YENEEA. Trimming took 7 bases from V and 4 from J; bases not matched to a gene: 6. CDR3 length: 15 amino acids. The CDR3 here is CASKKAGGLTGELFF. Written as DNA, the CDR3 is TGTGCCAGCAAGAAAGCGGGGGGGCTCACCGGGGAGCTGTTTTTT. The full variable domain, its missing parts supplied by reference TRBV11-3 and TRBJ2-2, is EAGVVQSPRYKIIEKKQPVAFWCNPISGHNTLYWYLQNLGQGPELLIRYENEEAVDDSQLPKDRFSAERLKGVDSTLKIQPAELGDSAVYLCASKKAGGLTGELFFGEGSRLTVL.

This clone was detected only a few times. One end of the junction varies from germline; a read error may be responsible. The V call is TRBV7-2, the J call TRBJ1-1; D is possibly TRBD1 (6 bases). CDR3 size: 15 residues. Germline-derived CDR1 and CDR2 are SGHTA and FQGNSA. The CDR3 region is CASSPRALRDTEAFF. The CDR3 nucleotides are TGTGCCAGCAGCCCGCGCGCCCTCAGGGACACGGAAGCTTTCTTT. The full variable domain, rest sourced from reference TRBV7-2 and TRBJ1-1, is GAGVSQSPSNKVTEKGKDVELRCDPISGHTALYWYRQSLGQGLEFLIYFQGNSAPDKSGLPSDRFSAERTGGSVSTLTIQRTQQEDSAVYLCASSPRALRDTEAFFGQGTRLTVV.

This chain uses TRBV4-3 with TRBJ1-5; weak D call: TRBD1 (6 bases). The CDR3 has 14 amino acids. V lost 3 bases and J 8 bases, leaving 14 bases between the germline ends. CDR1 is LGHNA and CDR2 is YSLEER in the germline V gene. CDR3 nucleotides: TGCGCCAGCAGCCAGAACAGGGCCGGGGAGCCCCAGCATTTT. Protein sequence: CASSQNRAGEPQHF.

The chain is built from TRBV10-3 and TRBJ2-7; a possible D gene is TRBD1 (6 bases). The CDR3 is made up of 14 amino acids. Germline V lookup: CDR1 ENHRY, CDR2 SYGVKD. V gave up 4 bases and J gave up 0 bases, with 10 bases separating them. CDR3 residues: CAISARGTSYEQYF. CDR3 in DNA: TGTGCCATCAGTGCGAGGGGGACCTCCTACGAGCAGTACTTC.

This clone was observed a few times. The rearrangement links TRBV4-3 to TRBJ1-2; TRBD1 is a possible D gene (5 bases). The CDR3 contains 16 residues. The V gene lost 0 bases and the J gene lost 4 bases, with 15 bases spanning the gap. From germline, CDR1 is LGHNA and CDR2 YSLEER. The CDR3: CASSQEGGAGIYGYTF. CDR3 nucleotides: TGCGCCAGCAGCCAAGAGGGCGGAGCAGGGATCTATGGCTACACCTTC.

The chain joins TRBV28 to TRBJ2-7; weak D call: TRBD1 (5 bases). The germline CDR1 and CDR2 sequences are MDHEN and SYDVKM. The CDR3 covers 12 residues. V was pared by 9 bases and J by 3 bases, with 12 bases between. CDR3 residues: CASIGRGYEQYF. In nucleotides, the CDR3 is TGTGCCAGTATAGGTAGGGGCTACGAGCAGTACTTC.

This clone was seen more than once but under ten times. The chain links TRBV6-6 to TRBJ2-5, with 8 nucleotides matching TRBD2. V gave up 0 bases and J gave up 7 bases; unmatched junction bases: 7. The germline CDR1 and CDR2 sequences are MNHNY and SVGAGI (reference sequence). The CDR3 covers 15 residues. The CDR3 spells CASSYSTGGQGTQYF. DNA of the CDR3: TGTGCCAGCAGTTACTCGACGGGGGGGCAGGGGACCCAGTACTTC.

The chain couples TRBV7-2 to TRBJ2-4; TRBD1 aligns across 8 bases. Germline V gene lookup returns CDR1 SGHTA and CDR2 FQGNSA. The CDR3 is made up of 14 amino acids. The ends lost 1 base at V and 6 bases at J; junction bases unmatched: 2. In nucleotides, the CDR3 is TGTGCCAGCAGCTTAGGGACAGGGCGAAACATTCAGTACTTC. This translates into CASSLGTGRNIQYF.

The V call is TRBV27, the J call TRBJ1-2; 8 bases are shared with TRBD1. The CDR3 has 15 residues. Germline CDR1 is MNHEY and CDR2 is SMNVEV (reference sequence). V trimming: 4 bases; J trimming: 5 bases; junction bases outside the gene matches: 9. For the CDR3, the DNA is TGTGCCAGCAGTTCTCGGACAGGGATGGAGTATGGCTACACCTTC. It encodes CASSSRTGMEYGYTF.

Written as DNA, the CDR3 is TGTGCCACCAGCCGGGAGGGGCTCGGGACCCAGTACTTC. Translating it yields CATSREGLGTQYF. This chain connects TRBV15 to TRBJ2-5; TRBD2 matches 8 bases. J lost 7 bases, V lost 5 bases, and 6 bases had no gene match. The CDR3 consists of 13 residues. Germline lookup yields CDR1 LNHNV and CDR2 YYDKDF (reference sequence).

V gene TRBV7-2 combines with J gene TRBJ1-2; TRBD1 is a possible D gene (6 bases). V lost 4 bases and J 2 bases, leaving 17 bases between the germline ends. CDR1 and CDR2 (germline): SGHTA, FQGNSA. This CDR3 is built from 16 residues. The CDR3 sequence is CASSSAGQTPNYGYTF. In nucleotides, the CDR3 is TGTGCCAGCAGCTCCGCCGGACAGACTCCGAACTATGGCTACACCTTC.

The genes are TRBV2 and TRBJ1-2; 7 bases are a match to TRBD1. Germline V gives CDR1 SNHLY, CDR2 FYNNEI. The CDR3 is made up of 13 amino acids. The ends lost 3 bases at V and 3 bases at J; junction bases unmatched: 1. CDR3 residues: CASSDRGDYGYTF. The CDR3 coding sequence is TGTGCCAGCAGTGACAGGGGGGACTATGGCTACACCTTC.

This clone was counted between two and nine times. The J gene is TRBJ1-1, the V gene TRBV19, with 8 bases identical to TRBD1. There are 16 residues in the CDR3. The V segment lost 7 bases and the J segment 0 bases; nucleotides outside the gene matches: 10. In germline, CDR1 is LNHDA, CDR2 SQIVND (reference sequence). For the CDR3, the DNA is TGTGCCAGTACCCCCGGACAGGGCTGGGTGAACACTGAAGCTTTCTTT. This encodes CASTPGQGWVNTEAFF.

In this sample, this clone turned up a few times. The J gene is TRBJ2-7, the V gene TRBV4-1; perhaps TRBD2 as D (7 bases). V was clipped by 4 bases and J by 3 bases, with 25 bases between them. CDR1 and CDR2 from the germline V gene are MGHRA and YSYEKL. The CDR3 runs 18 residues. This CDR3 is CASSRSLGGGHSFYEQYF. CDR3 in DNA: TGCGCCAGCAGCCGCTCGCTAGGCGGGGGCCATAGTTTCTACGAGCAGTACTTC.

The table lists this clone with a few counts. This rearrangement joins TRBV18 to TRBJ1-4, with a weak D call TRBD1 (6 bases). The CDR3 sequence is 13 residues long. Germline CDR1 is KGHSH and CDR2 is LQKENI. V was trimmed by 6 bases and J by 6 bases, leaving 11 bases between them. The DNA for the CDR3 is TGTGCCAGCTCTCCGACAGGCTATGAAAAACTGTTTTTT. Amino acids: CASSPTGYEKLFF.